The source of this T cell receptor (beta chain) is a study of monozygotic twins with inflammatory bowel disease. Germline V gene lookup returns CDR1 MNHEY and CDR2 SMNVEV (reference sequence). CDR3 length: 15 residues. Points from the study as a whole: Healthy co-twins showed greater TCRbeta diversity (inverse Simpson) than IBD patients.

In preparing each TCR library, about 3.5 ug of total RNA was used. Template switching was used to attach UMIs, which incorporated a 6-nucleotide sample barcode. TCRalpha and TCRbeta cDNA went through nested PCRs of about 15 and 9 cycles, two in total. TCRdb processed the 5' RACE reads again and assigns one entry to each CDR3 protein, with no DNA. The sample data list 200,000 to 250,000 distinct CDR3 sequences. Of note for this clonotype: Its antigen is not known.

The sequencing input was blood. This receptor was obtained from a human donor with ulcerative colitis or Crohn's disease, or a healthy co-twin of an affected twin (not recorded which). This rearrangement joins TRBV27 to TRBJ2-3; TCRdb lists TRBD1, though no DNA is available to test this call. CDR3 sequence: CASSLRGLLTDTQYF.